Listed here are 8 T cell receptor beta chains from one sample, sequenced in a study of T cell responses to AZD1222 COVID-19 vaccine. Repertoires were generated with immunoSEQ multiplex PCR, while TCRdb's copy carries only in-frame clones and drops some. The sample holds 140,000 or so clones, approximately 86% seen once. The sequencing here drew on peripheral blood, taken 28 days after the second AZD1222 dose. The receptor set was obtained from an adult who received the AZD1222 COVID-19 vaccine.

DNA of the CDR3: TGCGCCAGCAGCTCCCGCGGGACAGGGGATACAGATACGCAGTATTTT. The encoded protein is CASSSRGTGDTDTQYF. This chain links TRBV5-1 with TRBJ2-3, with TRBD1 identical over 10 bases. The CDR3 runs 16 residues. Germline values: CDR1 SGHRS, CDR2 YFSETQ. With 3 bases clipped from V and 3 bases from J, the junction kept 7 bases outside the gene matches.

V is TRBV18 and J is TRBJ1-2; D is unresolved. This CDR3 spans 14 amino acids. Per the germline V gene, CDR1 is KGHSH and CDR2 is LQKENI. Trimming shortened V by 3 bases and J by 4 bases, and 12 bases separated the two germline ends. DNA of the CDR3: TGTGCCAGCTCACCGGAGGGCACGGGCTATGGCTACACCTTC. It is translated as CASSPEGTGYGYTF.

The V and J genes are TRBV11-2 and TRBJ2-7; 9 bases map to TRBD2. CDR1 is SGHAT, CDR2 FQNNGV, per germline. Trimming cost V 5 bases and J 0 bases; bases outside gene matches: 8. The CDR3 loop spans 16 amino acids. CDR3 sequence (DNA): TGTGCCAGCAGCCTACTGGGGACTAGCCCCTCCTACGAGCAGTACTTC. Protein sequence: CASSLLGTSPSYEQYF.

J is TRBJ2-7 and V is TRBV6-4, with D uncertain. In germline, CDR1 is MRHNA, CDR2 SNTAGT. V lost 0 bases, J lost 4 bases, and 13 bases lay in between. The CDR3 covers 15 residues. CDR3 nucleotide sequence: TGTGCCAGCAGTGACTCCCTAAGGAGCTATTACGAGCAGTACTTC. The encoded protein is CASSDSLRSYYEQYF.

V gene TRBV4-1 combines with J gene TRBJ1-4; D gene unclear. CDR1 and CDR2 from the germline V gene are MGHRA and YSYEKL. The CDR3 length is 15 residues. V lost 0 bases, J lost 4 bases, and 9 bases lay in between. The CDR3 region is CASSQDPRNNEKLFF. The CDR3 region has the DNA TGCGCCAGCAGCCAAGACCCCCGCAATAATGAAAAACTGTTTTTT.

CDR3 loop: CASAPMGQSGQPQHF. Written as DNA, the CDR3 is TGTGCCAGCGCCCCCATGGGCCAGTCGGGTCAGCCCCAGCATTTT. The chain joins TRBV28 to TRBJ1-5; D is ambiguous. The CDR3 extends over 15 amino acids. CDR1 and CDR2 (germline): MDHEN, SYDVKM. The ends were cut back, 8 bases at V and 6 bases at J, with 20 bases in the middle.

At least ten counts were recorded for this clone. V gene TRBV14 combines with J gene TRBJ2-7, with 9 bases fitting TRBD1. This CDR3 contains 16 residues. J gave up 0 bases and V 3 bases, and 6 bases lay outside the gene matches. Germline CDR1 reads SGHDN; CDR2 reads FVKESK. The CDR3 protein is CASSHGPGQGSYEQYF. The CDR3 bases are TGTGCCAGCAGCCACGGACCGGGACAGGGCTCCTACGAGCAGTACTTC. Supplemented by reference TRBV14 and TRBJ2-7, the full variable domain reads EAGVTQFPSHSVIEKGQTVTLRCDPISGHDNLYWYRRVMGKEIKFLLHFVKESKQDESGMPNNRFLAERTGGTYSTLKVQPAELEDSGVYFCASSHGPGQGSYEQYFGPGTRLTVT.

V usage is TRBV29-1 and J usage is TRBJ1-1; a possible D gene is TRBD1 (5 bases). CDR1 is SQVTM, CDR2 ANQGSEA, per germline. This CDR3 has 14 residues. The V end lost 3 bases, the J end lost 6 bases, and 17 bases lay between the germline ends. CDR3 coding DNA: TGCAGCGTTGATGGAAAGGACATTCCCTCTGAAGCTTTCTTT. It codes for CSVDGKDIPSEAFF.